The 3 T cell receptor beta chains below all came from one sample that was sequenced in a study of blood T cell repertoires in COVID-19. Method: immunoSEQ multiplex PCR; TCRdb's copy keeps in-frame clones and lacks some. The sample shows some 100,000 clones, over 75% of them seen only once. Source material: peripheral blood. These receptors were taken from a woman aged 60-70 years with acute or convalescent COVID-19.

The V call is TRBV5-1, the J call TRBJ2-2; D gene unclear. V was trimmed by 0 bases and J by 0 bases, leaving 6 bases between them. Germline CDR1 reads SGHRS; CDR2 reads YFSETQ. The CDR3 length is 15 residues. CDR3 amino acids: CASSLGHANTGELFF. The CDR3 region has the DNA TGCGCCAGCAGCTTGGGACACGCGAACACCGGGGAGCTGTTTTTT.

In this sample, this clone turned up a few times. The chain combines TRBV5-1 with TRBJ2-2; 8 bases are shared with TRBD2. V lost 7 bases, J lost 3 bases, and 11 bases stayed unmatched. Germline V gene sequence: CDR1 SGHRS, CDR2 YFSETQ. The CDR3 length is 16 residues. CDR3 sequence reads: CASEFGLARDTGELFF. The CDR3 DNA reads as TGCGCCAGCGAATTTGGACTAGCCCGAGACACCGGGGAGCTGTTTTTT.

The V call is TRBV5-8, the J call TRBJ2-5, with D possibly being TRBD2 (6 bases). The CDR3 consists of 15 residues. The V end lost 4 bases, the J end lost 9 bases, and 22 bases lay between the germline ends. In germline, CDR1 is SGHTS, CDR2 YDEGEE. The CDR3 coding sequence is TGTGCCAGCAGCCACGCCGAAACTAGCCGAGGCCCCCAGTACTTC. It specifies CASSHAETSRGPQYF.